The 28 T cell receptor beta chains in this list originate from one sample, sequenced in a study of cytotoxic CD8 clonotypes in ibrutinib-treated CLL. Profiled with immunoSEQ multiplex PCR; TCRdb holds only in-frame clones, not every one. This sample has hundreds of thousands of clones, with around four fifths found just once. This specimen consisted of PBMCs, obtained before ibrutinib treatment. The receptors originated from a human donor with chronic lymphocytic leukemia.

This chain links TRBV30 with TRBJ1-2; no definite D call. The CDR3 contains 14 residues. Trimming took off 1 base at V and 4 bases at J, with 13 bases between the two ends. Germline CDR1 is GTSNPN and CDR2 is SVGIG (reference sequence). CDR3 sequence (DNA): TGTGCCTGGAGTGAGGACCTTTGGGGCTATGGCTACACCTTC. Translation gives CAWSEDLWGYGYTF.

The genes are TRBV19 and TRBJ2-5; 9 positions agree with TRBD1. With 4 bases clipped from V and 3 bases from J, the junction kept 6 bases outside the gene matches. The CDR3 has 15 residues. From germline, CDR1 is LNHDA and CDR2 SQIVND (reference sequence). CDR3 loop: CASSTGTGSEETQYF. CDR3 DNA: TGTGCCAGTAGTACCGGGACAGGGTCCGAAGAGACCCAGTACTTC.

This clone showed up just a few times. The rearrangement joins TRBV19 to TRBJ1-5; a possible D gene is TRBD1 (6 bases). Trimming shortened V by 7 bases and J by 0 bases, and 10 bases separated the two germline ends. Germline V gives CDR1 LNHDA, CDR2 SQIVND (reference sequence). This CDR3 comprises 14 residues. The CDR3 is CASIGTISNQPQHF. The CDR3 DNA reads TGTGCCAGTATCGGGACAATTAGCAATCAGCCCCAGCATTTT. The variable domain in full, with the rest retrieved from reference TRBV19 and TRBJ1-5, is DGGITQSPKYLFRKEGQNVTLSCEQNLNHDAMYWYRQDPGQGLRLIYYSQIVNDFQKGDIAEGYSVSREKKESFPLTVTSAQKNPTAFYLCASIGTISNQPQHFGDGTRLSIL.

This clone has a handful of counts. The rearrangement links TRBV30 to TRBJ2-7, with TRBD2 identical over 11 bases. The trim removed 4 bases at V and 0 bases at J, leaving 2 bases unmatched. Germline V gene lookup returns CDR1 GTSNPN and CDR2 SVGIG (reference sequence). The CDR3 runs 14 residues. The CDR3 spells CAWTSGRSSYEQYF. The CDR3 DNA follows: TGTGCCTGGACTAGCGGGAGGAGCTCCTACGAGCAGTACTTC.

J is TRBJ2-7 and V is TRBV7-3; 7 bases fit TRBD2. Trimming removed 2 bases from V and 5 bases from J; junction bases left unmatched: 6. Germline-derived CDR1 and CDR2 are SGHTA and FQGTGA. This CDR3 has 14 amino acids. This chain's CDR3 is CASSLVAGVDEQYF. The CDR3, as DNA: TGTGCCAGCAGCTTAGTGGCGGGAGTGGACGAGCAGTACTTC.

This chain joins TRBV11-2 and TRBJ2-1; D is undetermined. Trimming took off 5 bases at V and 9 bases at J, with 11 bases between the two ends. The CDR3 has 12 residues. Germline lookup yields CDR1 SGHAT and CDR2 FQNNGV. This CDR3 is CASSATSGEQFF. CDR3 DNA: TGTGCCAGCAGCGCGACTTCGGGTGAGCAGTTCTTC.

The CDR3 sequence is CATSLGPKRSGNTIYF. The CDR3 DNA reads as TGTGCCACCAGCTTGGGACCCAAGAGGTCTGGAAACACCATATATTTT. The chain recombines TRBV15 with TRBJ1-3; possible D gene TRBD1, 5 bases. The CDR3 is 16 residues long. Trimming shortened V by 5 bases and J by 1 base, and 15 bases separated the two germline ends. Per the germline V gene, CDR1 is LNHNV and CDR2 is YYDKDF (reference sequence).

This chain links TRBV28 with TRBJ1-5; D is perhaps TRBD1 (6 bases). In germline, CDR1 is MDHEN, CDR2 SYDVKM. V shed 3 bases and J shed 4 bases, with 13 bases lying between them. CDR3 length: 15 amino acids. The CDR3 sequence is CASSLEGGTNQPQHF. In DNA, the CDR3 is TGTGCCAGCAGTTTGGAGGGGGGGACAAATCAGCCCCAGCATTTT.

The chain uses TRBV19 and TRBJ1-1; D unclear. Germline assignment: CDR1 LNHDA and CDR2 SQIVND (reference sequence). Trimming shortened V by 4 bases and J by 3 bases, and 12 bases separated the two germline ends. The CDR3 sequence is 14 residues long. In DNA, the CDR3 is TGTGCCAGTAGTACTCCCCTCCGGGACACTGAAGCTTTCTTT. Translating it yields CASSTPLRDTEAFF.

The chain links TRBV2 to TRBJ2-6; 7 bases match TRBD1. V lost 10 bases and J lost 0; bases outside the gene matches: 6. CDR1 is SNHLY, CDR2 FYNNEI, per germline. The CDR3 is 15 amino acids. DNA for the CDR3: TGTGCCACCCGACAGGGAAGCTCTGGGGCCAACGTCCTGACTTTC. Amino acids: CATRQGSSGANVLTF.

This clone was picked up a small number of times. V and J are TRBV10-3 and TRBJ1-4; no definite D call. Germline values: CDR1 ENHRY, CDR2 SYGVKD. There are 13 residues in the CDR3. V was trimmed by 2 bases and J by 8 bases, leaving 9 bases between them. CDR3 DNA sequence: TGTGCCATCAGTGAGGTGGACGGCGAAAAACTGTTTTTT. Translated: CAISEVDGEKLFF.

This clone came up a few times. CDR3: CASSQDLAGYTF. For the CDR3, the DNA is TGCGCCAGCAGCCAAGATCTGGCGGGCTACACCTTC. The chain uses TRBV4-1 and TRBJ1-2; D gene ambiguous. V dropped 0 bases and J dropped 8 bases, with 7 bases sitting between them. The CDR3 runs to 12 residues. Germline assignment: CDR1 MGHRA and CDR2 YSYEKL.

The chain joins TRBV15 to TRBJ1-1; a possible D gene is TRBD1 (5 bases). Germline V lookup: CDR1 LNHNV, CDR2 YYDKDF (reference sequence). CDR3 length: 15 amino acids. Deletions cut 0 bases from V and 5 bases from J, with 13 bases between. CDR3 DNA sequence: TGTGCCACCAGCAGAGATGACGGGGGGTCTACTGAAGCTTTCTTT. This sequence encodes CATSRDDGGSTEAFF.

V and J are TRBV11-3 and TRBJ2-2, with 8 nucleotides matching TRBD1. This CDR3 is built from 14 residues. V was clipped by 2 bases and J by 7 bases; unmatched bases: 3. CDR1 and CDR2 (germline): SGHNT, YENEEA. The CDR3 DNA reads as TGTGCCAGCAGCTTATACAGGGGGATCGGGGAGCTGTTTTTT. The encoded protein is CASSLYRGIGELFF.

The rearrangement joins TRBV30 to TRBJ2-7, with D tentatively TRBD1 or TRBD2 (6 bases each). The CDR3 totals 14 residues. The V gene lost 4 bases and the J gene lost 7 bases, with 20 bases spanning the gap. The germline V gene has CDR1 GTSNPN and CDR2 SVGIG (reference sequence). Here the CDR3 DNA reads TGTGCCTGGACCTCCCTTGGGGGGCACTGGGAGCAGTACTTC. Translation gives CAWTSLGGHWEQYF.

The chain couples TRBV21-1 to TRBJ1-2; whether TRBD1, the table's D call, matches the DNA was not checked. TRBV21-1 is a listed pseudogene. This CDR3 contains 13 residues. CDR3 in DNA: TGTGCCAGCACCACCGGGACAGGGAACGGCTACACCTTC. Translation gives CASTTGTGNGYTF.

The chain couples TRBV5-1 to TRBJ2-5, with TRBD1 as a possible D gene (6 bases). Germline lookup yields CDR1 SGHRS and CDR2 YFSETQ. Trimming took 0 bases from V and 9 from J, leaving 12 bases between them. The CDR3 spans 13 residues. Written as DNA, the CDR3 is TGCGCCAGCAGCTTGGAGTTGGGGGCATCCCAGTACTTC. It encodes CASSLELGASQYF. Drawing the rest from reference TRBV5-1 and TRBJ2-5, the complete variable domain is KAGVTQTPRYLIKTRGQQVTLSCSPISGHRSVSWYQQTPGQGLQFLFEYFSETQRNKGNFPGRFSGRQFSNSRSEMNVSTLELGDSALYLCASSLELGASQYFGPGTRLLVL.

The gene calls are TRBV30 and TRBJ1-1, with TRBD1 identical over 7 bases. There are 13 residues in the CDR3. The J segment lost 7 bases and the V segment lost 1 base, leaving 6 bases of the junction unmatched. Germline values: CDR1 GTSNPN, CDR2 SVGIG (reference sequence). The CDR3 bases are TGTGCCTGGAGTGCGCGCCGGGACAGTGAAGCTTTCTTT. It translates to CAWSARRDSEAFF.

The CDR3 sequence is CASSLGGTATYEQYF. The CDR3 bases are TGTGCCAGCAGCTTAGGTGGGACAGCTACCTACGAGCAGTACTTC. The chain joins TRBV7-2 to TRBJ2-7; TRBD1 matches 7 bases. Germline V gene sequence: CDR1 SGHTA, CDR2 FQGNSA. The CDR3 contains 15 residues. The junction had 5 bases not matched to a gene; V was cut back by 1 base and J by 2 bases.

The chain combines TRBV7-3 with TRBJ2-1, with 13 bases identical to TRBD2. CDR1 and CDR2 from the germline V gene are SGHTA and FQGTGA. With V trimmed by 6 bases and J by 6 bases, 5 bases remained unmatched. The CDR3 runs 15 residues. The CDR3 region has the DNA TGTGCCAGCAGGGTCGGACTAGCGGGAGTCAATGAGCAGTTCTTC. Its protein is CASRVGLAGVNEQFF. Full variable domain (missing parts from reference TRBV7-3 and TRBJ2-1): GAGVSQTPSNKVTEKGKYVELRCDPISGHTALYWYRQSLGQGPEFLIYFQGTGAADDSGLPNDRFFAVRPEGSVSTLKIQRTERGDSAVYLCASRVGLAGVNEQFFGPGTRLTVL.

The rearrangement joins TRBV7-2 to TRBJ2-3, with D uncertain. Between the trimmed V and J ends, which lost 2 bases and 6 bases, there was a span of 9 bases. The CDR3 covers 13 residues. Germline loops: CDR1 SGHTA, CDR2 FQGNSA. For the CDR3, the DNA is TGTGCCAGCAGCTTACCAACTATGGATACGCAGTATTTT. Translation: CASSLPTMDTQYF.

V gene TRBV4-1 combines with J gene TRBJ2-7; 9 bases fit TRBD1. Germline values: CDR1 MGHRA, CDR2 YSYEKL. J gave up 5 bases and V 3 bases, and 5 bases lay outside the gene matches. The CDR3 runs 14 residues. CDR3 sequence (DNA): TGCGCCAGCAGCCAGGGACAGGGAAGCGACGAGCAGTACTTC. The encoded protein is CASSQGQGSDEQYF.

The CDR3 spells CASSPGGQGNYGYTF. As DNA, the CDR3 is TGTGCCAGCTCACCGGGGGGACAGGGGAACTATGGCTACACCTTC. V usage is TRBV18 and J usage is TRBJ1-2, with 10 bases matching TRBD1. This CDR3 has 15 residues. Germline CDR1 is KGHSH and CDR2 is LQKENI. Losses at the gene ends were 3 bases for V and 2 bases for J; bases not matched to a gene: 3.

As DNA, the CDR3 is TGTGCCAGTAGTGTTTTTTCTGGTGGCAATCAGCCCCAGCATTTT. Protein: CASSVFSGGNQPQHF. This chain links TRBV19 with TRBJ1-5; D not resolved. V was pared by 5 bases and J by 2 bases, with 13 bases between. The CDR3 is 15 amino acids. CDR1 and CDR2 from the germline V gene are LNHDA and SQIVND (reference sequence).

This rearrangement joins TRBV2 to TRBJ1-2; no clear D gene. The CDR3 totals 14 residues. Between the trimmed V and J ends, which lost 6 bases and 5 bases, there was a span of 16 bases. Germline V gene data show CDR1 as SNHLY and CDR2 as FYNNEI. The CDR3 region is CASRTLSADYGYTF. CDR3 in DNA: TGTGCCAGCAGGACGTTATCGGCTGATTATGGCTACACCTTC. The full variable domain, its missing parts supplied by reference TRBV2 and TRBJ1-2, is EPEVTQTPSHQVTQMGQEVILRCVPISNHLYFYWYRQILGQKVEFLVSFYNNEISEKSEIFDDQFSVERPDGSNFTLKIRSTKLEDSAMYFCASRTLSADYGYTFGSGTRLTVV.

This clone has more than one count but fewer than ten. This chain links TRBV7-3 with TRBJ2-3; a weak D match, TRBD2 (5 bases). Germline V gene sequence: CDR1 SGHTA, CDR2 FQGTGA. CDR3 length equals 15 residues. V lost 6 bases and J 0 bases, leaving 13 bases between the germline ends. CDR3 residues: CASRLAPTSTDTQYF. The CDR3 DNA follows: TGTGCCAGCAGATTAGCGCCTACTAGCACAGATACGCAGTATTTT.

The chain employs TRBV7-2 and TRBJ1-4; 10 bases map to TRBD1. Germline V gene data show CDR1 as SGHTA and CDR2 as FQGNSA. V trimming: 5 bases; J trimming: 11 bases; junction bases outside the gene matches: 20. The length of the CDR3 is 18 residues. The CDR3 DNA follows: TGTGCCAGCAGCCTTGGGGGCGACAGGGGGCCCTTAAGTTGGAAACTGTTTTTT. It yields the protein CASSLGGDRGPLSWKLFF. The full variable domain, rest sourced from reference TRBV7-2 and TRBJ1-4, is GAGVSQSPSNKVTEKGKDVELRCDPISGHTALYWYRQSLGQGLEFLIYFQGNSAPDKSGLPSDRFSAERTGGSVSTLTIQRTQQEDSAVYLCASSLGGDRGPLSWKLFFGSGTQLSVL.

The CDR3: CASSPSGGQETQYF. The CDR3 DNA sequence: TGTGCCAGCAGTCCCTCAGGGGGACAAGAGACCCAGTACTTC. The chain combines TRBV25-1 with TRBJ2-5, with 7 positions matching TRBD1. Trimming at V came to 5 bases and at J to 2 bases, leaving 5 bases not matched to a gene. This CDR3 has 14 residues. Germline V gene data show CDR1 as MGHDK and CDR2 as SYGVNS.